This TCR beta chain is drawn from a study of identical twins. General study points: It was out-of-frame TCR alpha sharing in monozygotic twins that models underestimated.

V shed 6 bases and J shed 7 bases, with 18 bases lying between them. The CDR3 is 14 residues long. Concerning this clonotype itself: Its target is not known.

A single record per CDR3 protein comes from TCRdb applying MiXCR to the 5' RACE reads. The table shows around 690,000 distinct CDR3 sequences, with about 20% occurring only once. These records were also assigned to another study, of T cells expressing NK-cell markers. This second report adds: Repertoires of TCR beta were obtained from T cells sorted as CD3+CD56+NKG2C+, CD3+CD56+NKG2C- and CD3+CD56-NKG2C+. It remained uncertain whether the expanded NKG2C+ T cell clones were specific for HCMV antigens.

The specimen was PBMCs. The chain recombines TRBV12-3 or TRBV12-4 with TRBJ2-5, with D maybe TRBD2 (5 bases). The origin of this receptor is a woman younger than 30 in good health. The DNA for the CDR3 is TGTGCCAGCAGGCTAGGACTCCAGGTGGGGACCCAGTACTTC. It yields the protein CASRLGLQVGTQYF.